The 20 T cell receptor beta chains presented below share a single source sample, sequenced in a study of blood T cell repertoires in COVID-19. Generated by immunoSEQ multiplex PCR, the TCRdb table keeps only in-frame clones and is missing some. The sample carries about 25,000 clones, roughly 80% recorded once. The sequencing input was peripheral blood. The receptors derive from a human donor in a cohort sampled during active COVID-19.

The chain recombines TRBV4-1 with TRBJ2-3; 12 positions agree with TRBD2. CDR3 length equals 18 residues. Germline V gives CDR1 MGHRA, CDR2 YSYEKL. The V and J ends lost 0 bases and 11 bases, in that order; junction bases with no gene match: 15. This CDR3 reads CASSQEVTLAGGTPWQYF. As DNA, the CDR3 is TGCGCCAGCAGCCAAGAAGTGACGCTAGCGGGGGGGACGCCCTGGCAGTATTTT.

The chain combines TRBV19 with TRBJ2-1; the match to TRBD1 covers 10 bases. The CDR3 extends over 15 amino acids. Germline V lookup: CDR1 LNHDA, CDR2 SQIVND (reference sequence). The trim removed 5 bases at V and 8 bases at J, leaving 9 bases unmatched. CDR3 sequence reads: CASSYSGTGVHEQFF. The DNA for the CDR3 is TGTGCCAGTAGTTATTCCGGGACAGGGGTCCATGAGCAGTTCTTC.

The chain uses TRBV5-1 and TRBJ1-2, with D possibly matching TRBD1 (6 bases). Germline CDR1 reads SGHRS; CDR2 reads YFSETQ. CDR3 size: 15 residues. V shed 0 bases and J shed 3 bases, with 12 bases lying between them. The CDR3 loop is CASSLAETGDYGYTF. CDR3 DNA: TGCGCCAGCAGCTTGGCCGAGACAGGTGACTATGGCTACACCTTC.

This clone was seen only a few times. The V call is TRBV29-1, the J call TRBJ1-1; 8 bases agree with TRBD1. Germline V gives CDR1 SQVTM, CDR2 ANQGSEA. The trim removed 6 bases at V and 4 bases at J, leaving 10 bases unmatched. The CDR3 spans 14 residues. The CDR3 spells CSVGMGQVGTEAFF. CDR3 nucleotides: TGCAGCGTGGGGATGGGACAGGTGGGCACTGAAGCTTTCTTT.

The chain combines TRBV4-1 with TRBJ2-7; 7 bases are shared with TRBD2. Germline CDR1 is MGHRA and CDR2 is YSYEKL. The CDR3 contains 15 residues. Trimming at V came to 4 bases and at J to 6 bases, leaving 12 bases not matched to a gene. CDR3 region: CASSLGLGGQVEQYF. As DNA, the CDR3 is TGCGCCAGCAGCCTAGGACTAGGAGGCCAGGTCGAGCAGTACTTC.

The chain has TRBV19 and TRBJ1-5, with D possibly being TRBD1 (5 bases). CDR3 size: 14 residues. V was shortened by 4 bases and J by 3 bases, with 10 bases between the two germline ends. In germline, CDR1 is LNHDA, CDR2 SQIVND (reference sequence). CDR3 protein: CASSSGTVNQPQHF. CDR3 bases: TGTGCCAGTAGTAGCGGGACCGTCAATCAGCCCCAGCATTTT.

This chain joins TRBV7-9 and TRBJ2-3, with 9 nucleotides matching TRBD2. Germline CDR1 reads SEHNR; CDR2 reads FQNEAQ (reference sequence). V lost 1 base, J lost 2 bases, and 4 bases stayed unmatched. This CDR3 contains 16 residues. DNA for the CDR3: TGTGCCAGCAGCTTAGTACTAGCGGGCTTCACAGATACGCAGTATTTT. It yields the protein CASSLVLAGFTDTQYF. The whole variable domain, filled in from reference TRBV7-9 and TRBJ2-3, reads DTGVSQNPRHKITKRGQNVTFRCDPISEHNRLYWYRQTLGQGPEFLTYFQNEAQLEKSRLLSDRFSAERPKGSFSTLEIQRTEQGDSAMYLCASSLVLAGFTDTQYFGPGTRLTVL.

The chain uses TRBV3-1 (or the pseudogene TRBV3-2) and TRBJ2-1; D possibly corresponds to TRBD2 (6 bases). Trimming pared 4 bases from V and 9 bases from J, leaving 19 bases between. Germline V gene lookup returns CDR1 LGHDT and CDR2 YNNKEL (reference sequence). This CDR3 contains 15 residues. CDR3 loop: CASSPRDWDQGEQFF. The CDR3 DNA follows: TGTGCCAGCAGCCCCCGGGACTGGGACCAGGGTGAGCAGTTCTTC.

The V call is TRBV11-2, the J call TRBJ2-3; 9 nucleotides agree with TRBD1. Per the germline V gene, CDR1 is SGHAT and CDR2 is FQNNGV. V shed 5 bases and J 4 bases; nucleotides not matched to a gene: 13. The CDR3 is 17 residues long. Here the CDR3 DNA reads TGTGCCAGCAGCATCAACGAGGGGACAGGGCGGGCAGATACGCAGTATTTT. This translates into CASSINEGTGRADTQYF.

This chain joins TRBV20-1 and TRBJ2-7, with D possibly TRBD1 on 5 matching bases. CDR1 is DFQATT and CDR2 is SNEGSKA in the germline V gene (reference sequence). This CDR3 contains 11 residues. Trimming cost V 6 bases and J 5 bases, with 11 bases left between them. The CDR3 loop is CSARRGNEQYF. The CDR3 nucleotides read TGCAGTGCCCGAAGGGGAAACGAGCAGTACTTC.

The CDR3: CASRRTAAADTQYF. As DNA, the CDR3 is TGTGCCAGCAGGAGGACTGCCGCGGCAGATACGCAGTATTTT. This chain joins TRBV11-1 and TRBJ2-3, with a weak D call TRBD2 (5 bases). The length of the CDR3 is 14 residues. V lost 6 bases and J 4 bases, leaving 14 bases between the germline ends. Germline values: CDR1 SGHAT, CDR2 FQDESV (reference sequence). The full variable domain, completed using reference TRBV11-1 and TRBJ2-3, is EAEVAQSPRYKITEKSQAVAFWCDPISGHATLYWYRQILGQGPELLVQFQDESVVDDSQLPKDRFSAERLKGVDSTLKIQPAELGDSAMYLCASRRTAAADTQYFGPGTRLTVL.

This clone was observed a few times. Written as DNA, the CDR3 is TGTGCCACCAGTGTACAGGGTTCTGCCGGGGAGCTGTTTTTT. It translates to CATSVQGSAGELFF. The gene calls are TRBV24-1 and TRBJ2-2, with D maybe TRBD1 (6 bases). The CDR3 has 14 amino acids. V lost 5 bases to trimming and J lost 6 bases, with 12 bases between them. Germline CDR1 KGHDR, CDR2 SFDVKD.

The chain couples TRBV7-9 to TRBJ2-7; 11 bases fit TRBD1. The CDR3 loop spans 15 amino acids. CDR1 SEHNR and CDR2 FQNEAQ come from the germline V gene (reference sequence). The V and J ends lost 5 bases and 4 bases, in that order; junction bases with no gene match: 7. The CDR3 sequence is CASSIQDRGLYEQYF. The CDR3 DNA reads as TGTGCCAGCAGCATACAGGACAGGGGGCTATACGAGCAGTACTTC.

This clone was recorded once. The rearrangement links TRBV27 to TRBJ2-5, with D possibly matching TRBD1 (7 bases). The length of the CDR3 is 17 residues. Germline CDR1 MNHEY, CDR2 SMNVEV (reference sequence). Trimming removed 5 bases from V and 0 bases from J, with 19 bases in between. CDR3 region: CASSSRQGGPYQETQYF. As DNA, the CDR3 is TGTGCCAGCAGTAGCCGACAGGGAGGCCCCTACCAAGAGACCCAGTACTTC.

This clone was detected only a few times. The CDR3 nucleotides are TGTGCCAGCAGCTCCAGCGGGGACAGGGGGCATATCGAGCAGTACTTC. Translation gives CASSSSGDRGHIEQYF. The chain recombines TRBV7-9 with TRBJ2-7, with 12 bases lining up with TRBD1. V trimming: 4 bases; J trimming: 6 bases; junction bases outside the gene matches: 10. The CDR3 extends over 16 amino acids. CDR1 is SEHNR and CDR2 is FQNEAQ in the germline V gene (reference sequence). Combining the CDR3 with reference TRBV7-9 and TRBJ2-7 gives the whole variable domain DTGVSQNPRHKITKRGQNVTFRCDPISEHNRLYWYRQTLGQGPEFLTYFQNEAQLEKSRLLSDRFSAERPKGSFSTLEIQRTEQGDSAMYLCASSSSGDRGHIEQYFGPGTRLTVT.

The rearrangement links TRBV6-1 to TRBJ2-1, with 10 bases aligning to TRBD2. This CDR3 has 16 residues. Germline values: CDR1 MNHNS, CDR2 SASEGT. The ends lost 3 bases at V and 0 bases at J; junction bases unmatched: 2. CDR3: CASSDVAGGSYNEQFF. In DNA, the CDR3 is TGTGCCAGCAGTGATGTAGCGGGGGGCTCCTACAATGAGCAGTTCTTC.

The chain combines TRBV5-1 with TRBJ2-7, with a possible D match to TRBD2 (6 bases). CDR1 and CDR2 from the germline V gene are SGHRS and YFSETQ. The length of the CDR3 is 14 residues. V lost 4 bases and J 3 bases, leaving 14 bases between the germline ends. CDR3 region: CASSPVGGDYEQYF. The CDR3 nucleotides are TGCGCCAGCAGCCCGGTGGGGGGAGACTACGAGCAGTACTTC. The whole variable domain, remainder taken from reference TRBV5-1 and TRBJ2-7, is KAGVTQTPRYLIKTRGQQVTLSCSPISGHRSVSWYQQTPGQGLQFLFEYFSETQRNKGNFPGRFSGRQFSNSRSEMNVSTLELGDSALYLCASSPVGGDYEQYFGPGTRLTVT.

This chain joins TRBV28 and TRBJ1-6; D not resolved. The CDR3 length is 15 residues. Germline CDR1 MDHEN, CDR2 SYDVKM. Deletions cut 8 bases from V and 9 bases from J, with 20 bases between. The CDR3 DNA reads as TGTGCCAGCGGTCCTGACGAGGAGAGTGTTTCACCCCTCCACTTT. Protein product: CASGPDEESVSPLHF.

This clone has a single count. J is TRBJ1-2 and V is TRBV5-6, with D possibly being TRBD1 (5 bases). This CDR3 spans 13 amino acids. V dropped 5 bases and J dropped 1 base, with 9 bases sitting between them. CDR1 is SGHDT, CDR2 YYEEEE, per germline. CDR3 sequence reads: CASRPQGNYGYTF. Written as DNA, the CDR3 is TGTGCCAGCAGACCTCAGGGTAACTATGGCTACACCTTC.

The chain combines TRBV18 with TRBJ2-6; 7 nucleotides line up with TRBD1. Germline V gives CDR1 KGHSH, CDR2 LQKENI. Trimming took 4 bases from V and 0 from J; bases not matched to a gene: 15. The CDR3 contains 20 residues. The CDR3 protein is CASSLRDSGILSSGANVLTF. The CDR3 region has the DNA TGTGCCAGCTCACTAAGGGACAGTGGAATCCTGAGCTCTGGGGCCAACGTCCTGACTTTC.